This T cell receptor (beta chain) was captured by sequencing in a study of spatial heterogeneity in lung cancer. With regard to this clonotype: Its antigen remains unknown. This beta chain is an off-target read within a library intended for alpha chains, so its frequency means little.

Notes on the study in general: Ubiquitous and regional nonsynonymous mutation counts were tracked by ubiquitous and regional expanded TCR counts, respectively. Counts that tracked tumor mutation counts were those of expanded intratumoral alpha and beta TCRs.

The time point: sample taken at primary tumor resection. One entry per CDR3 protein results from TCRdb running MiXCR on the 5' RACE reads. The sample consists of 7,500 to 10,000 distinct CDR3 sequences, roughly 51% of them appearing once. Trimming stripped 1 base from V and 6 bases from J, with 14 bases between. Germline V lookup: CDR1 DFQATT, CDR2 SNEGSKA (reference sequence). The CDR3 spans 14 residues. The clonotype was recovered from a female donor with early-stage non-small cell lung cancer. The specimen was lung tumor tissue, collected at surgery. V usage is TRBV20-1 and J usage is TRBJ2-3; no reliable D call. The chain's CDR3 is CSARAPPARDTQYF. CDR3 sequence (DNA): TGCAGTGCTAGAGCTCCCCCAGCACGGGATACGCAGTATTTT.